The clone carrying this T cell receptor beta chain was recorded many times. From the 5' RACE reads, TCRdb called clonotypes with MiXCR, one entry per CDR3 protein. The sample records roughly 48,000 distinct CDR3 sequences, approximately 5% being singletons. The sample is drawn from a study of spatial heterogeneity in lung cancer. This sample's time point: sample taken at primary tumor resection. Whole RNA came from tumor, nontumor lung or frozen PBMC and was sequenced without being sorted. Germline V gene data show CDR1 as SGHNT and CDR2 as YYREEE (reference sequence). This CDR3 is built from 14 residues. Trimming removed 3 bases from V and 7 bases from J; junction bases left unmatched: 4.

Sequenced here: PBMCs, sampled at surgery. This sequence originates from a male donor with early-stage non-small cell lung cancer. The V call is TRBV5-4, the J call TRBJ2-2; 9 nucleotides line up with TRBD1. Here the CDR3 reads CASSWDRAYGELFF. CDR3 in DNA: TGTGCCAGCAGCTGGGACAGGGCATACGGGGAGCTGTTTTTT.